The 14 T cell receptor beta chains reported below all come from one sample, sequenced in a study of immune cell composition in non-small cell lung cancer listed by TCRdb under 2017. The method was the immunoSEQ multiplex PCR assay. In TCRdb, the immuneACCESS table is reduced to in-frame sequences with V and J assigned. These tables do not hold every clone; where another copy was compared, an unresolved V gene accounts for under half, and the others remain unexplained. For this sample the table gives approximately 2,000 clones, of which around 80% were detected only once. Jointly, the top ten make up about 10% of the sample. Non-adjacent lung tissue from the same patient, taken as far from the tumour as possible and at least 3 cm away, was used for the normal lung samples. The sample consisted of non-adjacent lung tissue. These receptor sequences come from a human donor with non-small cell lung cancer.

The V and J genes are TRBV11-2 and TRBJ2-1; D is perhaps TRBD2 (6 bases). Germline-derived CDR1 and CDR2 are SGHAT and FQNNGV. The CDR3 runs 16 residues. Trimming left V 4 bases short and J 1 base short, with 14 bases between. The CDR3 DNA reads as TGTGCCAGCAGCTCCAGGGCTGGACTATCCTACAATGAGCAGTTCTTC. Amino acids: CASSSRAGLSYNEQFF. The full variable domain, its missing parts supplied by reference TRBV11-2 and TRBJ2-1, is EAGVAQSPRYKIIEKRQSVAFWCNPISGHATLYWYQQILGQGPKLLIQFQNNGVVDDSQLPKDRFSAERLKGVDSTLKIQPAKLEDSAVYLCASSSRAGLSYNEQFFGPGTRLTVL.

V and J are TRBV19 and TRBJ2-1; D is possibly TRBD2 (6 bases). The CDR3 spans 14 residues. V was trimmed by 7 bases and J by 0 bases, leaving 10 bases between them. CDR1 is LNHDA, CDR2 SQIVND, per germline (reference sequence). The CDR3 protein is CASKAGSSYNEQFF. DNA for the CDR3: TGTGCCAGTAAGGCGGGGAGCTCCTACAATGAGCAGTTCTTC. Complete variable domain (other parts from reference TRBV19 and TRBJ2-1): DGGITQSPKYLFRKEGQNVTLSCEQNLNHDAMYWYRQDPGQGLRLIYYSQIVNDFQKGDIAEGYSVSREKKESFPLTVTSAQKNPTAFYLCASKAGSSYNEQFFGPGTRLTVL.

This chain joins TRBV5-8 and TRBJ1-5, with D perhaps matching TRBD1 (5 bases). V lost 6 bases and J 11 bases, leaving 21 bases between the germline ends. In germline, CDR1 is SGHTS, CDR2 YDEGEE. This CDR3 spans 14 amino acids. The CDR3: CASTKGFGTPAQHF. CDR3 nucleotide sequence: TGTGCCAGCACCAAAGGATTTGGGACTCCGGCCCAGCATTTT.

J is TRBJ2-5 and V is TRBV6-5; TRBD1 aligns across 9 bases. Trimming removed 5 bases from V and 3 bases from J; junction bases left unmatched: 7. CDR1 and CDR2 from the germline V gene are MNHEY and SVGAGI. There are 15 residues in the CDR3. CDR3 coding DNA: TGTGCCAGCAGTGCTTCCGGGACAGGGAAAGAGACCCAGTACTTC. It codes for CASSASGTGKETQYF.

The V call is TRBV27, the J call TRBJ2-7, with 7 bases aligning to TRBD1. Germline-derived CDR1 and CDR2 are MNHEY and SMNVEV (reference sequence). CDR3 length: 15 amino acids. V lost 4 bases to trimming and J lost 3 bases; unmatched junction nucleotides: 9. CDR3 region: CASSSPLGQYYEQYF. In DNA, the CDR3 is TGTGCCAGCAGTTCCCCCCTGGGACAGTACTACGAGCAGTACTTC.

The CDR3: CASSRAGAGQPQHF. Here the CDR3 DNA reads TGTGCCAGCAGCCGAGCGGGGGCAGGTCAGCCCCAGCATTTT. This chain uses TRBV6-5 with TRBJ1-5; a possible D gene is TRBD1 (6 bases). CDR1 and CDR2 from the germline V gene are MNHEY and SVGAGI. The CDR3 runs 14 residues. Trimming left V 6 bases short and J 6 bases short, with 15 bases between.

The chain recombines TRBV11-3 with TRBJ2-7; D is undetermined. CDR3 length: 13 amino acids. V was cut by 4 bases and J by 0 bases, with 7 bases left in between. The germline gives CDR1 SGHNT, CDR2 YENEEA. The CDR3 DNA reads TGTGCCAGCAGCTCGGTGAGCTCCTACGAGCAGTACTTC. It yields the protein CASSSVSSYEQYF.

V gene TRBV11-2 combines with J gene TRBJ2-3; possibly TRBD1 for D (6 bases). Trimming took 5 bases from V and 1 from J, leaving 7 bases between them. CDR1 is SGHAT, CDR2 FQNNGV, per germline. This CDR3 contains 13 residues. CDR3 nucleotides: TGTGCCAGCAGCAGGACAGGCACAGATACGCAGTATTTT. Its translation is CASSRTGTDTQYF.

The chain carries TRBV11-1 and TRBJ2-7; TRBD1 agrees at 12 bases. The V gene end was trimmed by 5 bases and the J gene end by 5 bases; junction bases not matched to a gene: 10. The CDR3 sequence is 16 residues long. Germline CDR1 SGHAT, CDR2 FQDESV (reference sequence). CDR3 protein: CASSRRGTGGIDEQYF. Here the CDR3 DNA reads TGTGCCAGCAGCCGACGGGGGACAGGGGGCATCGACGAGCAGTACTTC.

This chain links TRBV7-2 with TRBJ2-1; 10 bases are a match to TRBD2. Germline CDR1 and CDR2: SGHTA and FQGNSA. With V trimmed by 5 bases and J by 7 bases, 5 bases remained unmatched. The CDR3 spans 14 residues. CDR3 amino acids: CASSPRTSGNEQFF. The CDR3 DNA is TGTGCCAGCAGCCCCCGGACTAGCGGTAATGAGCAGTTCTTC.

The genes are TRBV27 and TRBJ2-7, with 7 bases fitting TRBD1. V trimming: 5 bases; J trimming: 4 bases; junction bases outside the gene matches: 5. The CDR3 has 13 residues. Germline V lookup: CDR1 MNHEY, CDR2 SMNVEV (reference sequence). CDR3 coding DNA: TGTGCCAGCAGTACGGGGACAGTTTACGAGCAGTACTTC. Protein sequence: CASSTGTVYEQYF.

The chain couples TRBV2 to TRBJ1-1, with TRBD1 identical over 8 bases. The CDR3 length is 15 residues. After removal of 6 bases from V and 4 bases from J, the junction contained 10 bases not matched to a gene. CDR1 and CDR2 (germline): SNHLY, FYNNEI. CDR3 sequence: CASRPFGQGSTEAFF. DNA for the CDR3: TGTGCCAGCAGACCCTTTGGACAGGGAAGCACTGAAGCTTTCTTT.

The DNA of the CDR3 is TGTGCCAGCAGTTTCTTAGGTGGGCCTAGCAATCAGCCCCAGCATTTT. It yields the protein CASSFLGGPSNQPQHF. The chain links TRBV7-3 to TRBJ1-5; D remains unclear. The V gene's germline CDR1 is SGHTA and CDR2 FQGTGA. Trimming cost V 6 bases and J 0 bases, with 15 bases left between them. This CDR3 has 16 amino acids. The whole variable domain, filled in from reference TRBV7-3 and TRBJ1-5, reads GAGVSQTPSNKVTEKGKYVELRCDPISGHTALYWYRQSLGQGPEFLIYFQGTGAADDSGLPNDRFFAVRPEGSVSTLKIQRTERGDSAVYLCASSFLGGPSNQPQHFGDGTRLSIL.

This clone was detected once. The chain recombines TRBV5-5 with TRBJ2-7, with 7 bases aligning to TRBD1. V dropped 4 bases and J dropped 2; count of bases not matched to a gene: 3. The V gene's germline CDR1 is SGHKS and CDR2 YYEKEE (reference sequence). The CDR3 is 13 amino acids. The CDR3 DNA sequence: TGTGCCAGCAGCCAGCAGGGGGCCTACGAGCAGTACTTC. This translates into CASSQQGAYEQYF. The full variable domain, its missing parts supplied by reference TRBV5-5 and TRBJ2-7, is DAGVTQSPTHLIKTRGQQVTLRCSPISGHKSVSWYQQVLGQGPQFIFQYYEKEERGRGNFPDRFSARQFPNYSSELNVNALLLGDSALYLCASSQQGAYEQYFGPGTRLTVT.